Listed below are T cell receptor beta chains from one sample, sequenced in a study of control samples from healthy donors and cancer patients. The method was immunoSEQ multiplex PCR; TCRdb's version includes in-frame clones alone and lacks a portion of them. Of 150,000 to 200,000 clones listed, approximately 94% were seen once; the top ten hold 1.2% to 1.5%. Sample: blood. The source is a woman younger than 35 in good health. Each CDR3 is given with its conserved first and last residue. Each record gives: D gene, V gene, clone size, J gene, CDR3 protein, CDR3 DNA. D genes are given only for firm matches. For some rows the clone size is stated as once, few or many, or as a class when expanded; others skip it.

NA	TRBV2	once	TRBJ1-1	CASMQFTVNTEAFF	TGTGCCAGCATGCAGTTTACAGTGAACACTGAAGCTTTCTTT
NA	TRBV23-1	NA	TRBJ1-6	CASSQSPIAPSLHF	TGCGCCAGCAGTCAATCTCCGATAGCACCCTCCCTCCACTTT
NA	TRBV7-2	NA	TRBJ1-5	CASSLVGEQPQHF	TGTGCCAGCAGCTTAGTGGGCGAACAGCCCCAGCATTTT
NA	TRBV9	NA	TRBJ2-1	CASSVEADSYNEQFF	TGTGCCAGCAGCGTAGAAGCGGATTCCTACAATGAGCAGTTCTTC
NA	TRBV21-1	NA	TRBJ1-1	CASSPNRPRGAFF	TGTGCCAGCAGTCCTAATAGACCCAGAGGAGCTTTCTTT
NA	TRBV7-9	few	TRBJ1-2	CASSLASHVYGYTF	TGTGCCAGCAGCTTAGCGTCGCACGTCTATGGCTACACCTTC
NA	TRBV19	NA	TRBJ1-5	CATSGMGYSNQPQHF	TGTGCCACCTCAGGGATGGGCTATAGCAATCAGCCCCAGCATTTT
TRBD2	TRBV27	once	TRBJ2-1	CASSPYGTSGSIMFF	TGTGCCAGCAGTCCATACGGGACTAGCGGGAGTATAATGTTCTTC
NA	TRBV5-1	NA	TRBJ1-1	CASSGGGGNTEAFF	TGCGCCAGCAGCGGCGGTGGGGGGAACACTGAAGCTTTCTTT
TRBD2	TRBV7-8	NA	TRBJ2-3	CASSSIQRGSTDTQYF	TGTGCCAGCAGCTCGATTCAGCGGGGGTCCACAGATACGCAGTATTTT
NA	TRBV6-1	NA	TRBJ2-7	CASSEAPQGLAEQYF	TGTGCCAGCAGTGAAGCGCCCCAGGGGCTAGCCGAGCAGTACTTC
NA	TRBV3-1/TRBV3-2	NA	TRBJ2-3	CASSHHLNRALADTQYF	TGTGCCAGCAGCCACCATTTGAACAGGGCCCTGGCAGATACGCAGTATTTT
NA	TRBV6-6	NA	TRBJ2-7	CASSYSSYEQYF	TGTGCCAGCAGTTACAGCTCCTACGAGCAGTACTTC
NA	TRBV27	NA	TRBJ1-2	CASSLTGAPGYTF	TGTGCCAGCAGTTTAACCGGAGCCCCCGGCTACACCTTC
NA	TRBV2	NA	TRBJ2-1	CASSEGTPWTNEQFF	TGTGCCAGCAGTGAAGGGACTCCCTGGACGAATGAGCAGTTCTTC
TRBD1	TRBV5-1	NA	TRBJ1-2	CASSLGGEGNYGYTF	TGCGCCAGCAGCCTAGGGGGCGAGGGGAACTATGGCTACACCTTC
NA	TRBV21-1	once	TRBJ1-2	CASTGVVWPTYGYTF	TGTGCCAGCACCGGGGTCGTGTGGCCCACCTATGGCTACACCTTC
NA	TRBV7-3	NA	TRBJ1-1	CASSSQGFGTEAFF	TGTGCCAGCAGCTCACAGGGATTTGGGACTGAAGCTTTCTTT
NA	TRBV6-5	NA	TRBJ1-3	CASSYSQFLSGNTIYF	TGTGCCAGCAGTTACTCACAGTTCCTCTCTGGAAACACCATATATTTT
NA	TRBV15	few	TRBJ2-3	CATSRDQADTQYF	TGTGCCACCAGCAGAGATCAAGCGGATACGCAGTATTTT
NA	TRBV11-1	NA	TRBJ2-7	CASSLWSSGESYEQYF	TGTGCCAGCAGCTTATGGAGTTCAGGGGAATCCTACGAGCAGTACTTC
NA	TRBV7-2	once	TRBJ1-1	CASSSVPGGGVNTEAFF	TGTGCCAGCAGCTCAGTCCCCGGGGGAGGGGTGAACACTGAAGCTTTCTTT
TRBD2	TRBV28	NA	TRBJ2-1	CASSLYAGGPYEQFF	TGTGCCAGCAGTTTATACGCGGGAGGGCCGTATGAGCAGTTCTTC
NA	TRBV19	NA	TRBJ1-5	CASRWGRGSNQPQHF	TGTGCCAGTAGATGGGGACGGGGAAGCAATCAGCCCCAGCATTTT
NA	TRBV2	once	TRBJ2-5	CASSEQWQETQYF	TGTGCCAGCAGTGAACAGTGGCAAGAGACCCAGTACTTC
TRBD1	TRBV4-3	NA	TRBJ1-4	CASSRLTGTANEKLFF	TGCGCCAGCAGCCGTCTTACCGGGACAGCTAATGAAAAACTGTTTTTT
NA	TRBV10-3	NA	TRBJ1-1	CAISEIRTKNTEAFF	TGTGCCATCAGTGAAATCCGAACTAAGAACACTGAAGCTTTCTTT